These T cell receptor beta chains were read from a single sample in a study of blood T cell repertoires in COVID-19. Assay: immunoSEQ multiplex PCR; the TCRdb copy retains only in-frame clones and omits some. The sample lists around 200,000 clones, approximately 87% occurring once. The sample comprised peripheral blood. The receptors were sampled from a woman between 45 and 60 years old with acute or convalescent COVID-19. Both conserved end residues are part of each CDR3. D genes are given only for firm matches. Not every row has a clone size; where given, it reads once, few, many or a size class.

j_gene: TRBJ2-1; abundance: -; v_gene: TRBV7-9; d_gene: -; CDR3aa: CASSDTSFDEQFF; CDR3nt: TGTGCCAGCAGCGACACTAGTTTCGATGAGCAGTTCTTC
j_gene: TRBJ2-5; abundance: -; v_gene: TRBV5-4; d_gene: -; CDR3aa: CASSWRAGETQYF; CDR3nt: TGTGCCAGCAGCTGGCGGGCCGGGGAGACCCAGTACTTC
j_gene: TRBJ2-1; abundance: once; v_gene: TRBV3-1/TRBV3-2; d_gene: -; CDR3aa: CASGVQSSYNEQFF; CDR3nt: TGTGCCAGCGGAGTCCAAAGCTCCTACAATGAGCAGTTCTTC
j_gene: TRBJ1-2; abundance: -; v_gene: TRBV3-1/TRBV3-2; d_gene: -; CDR3aa: CASSEREERNYGYTF; CDR3nt: TGTGCCAGCAGTGAGAGGGAGGAACGAAACTATGGCTACACCTTC
j_gene: TRBJ1-2; abundance: few; v_gene: TRBV18; d_gene: -; CDR3aa: CASSPNTADYGYTF; CDR3nt: TGTGCCAGCTCACCAAACACCGCCGACTATGGCTACACCTTC
j_gene: TRBJ1-2; abundance: -; v_gene: TRBV19; d_gene: -; CDR3aa: CASSKRQRANYGYTF; CDR3nt: TGTGCCAGTAGTAAAAGACAGCGCGCTAACTATGGCTACACCTTC
j_gene: TRBJ2-7; abundance: -; v_gene: TRBV5-4; d_gene: -; CDR3aa: CASAGGLQPYEQYF; CDR3nt: TGTGCCAGCGCCGGCGGGTTGCAGCCCTACGAGCAGTACTTC
j_gene: TRBJ2-3; abundance: -; v_gene: TRBV6-2/TRBV6-3; d_gene: TRBD2; CDR3aa: CASSYFTRGTRANTQYF; CDR3nt: TGTGCCAGCAGTTACTTCACCCGCGGGACTAGAGCAAATACGCAGTATTTT
j_gene: TRBJ1-2; abundance: -; v_gene: TRBV6-5; d_gene: TRBD1; CDR3aa: CASRPTGGGYTF; CDR3nt: TGTGCCAGCAGGCCGACAGGGGGTGGCTACACCTTC
j_gene: TRBJ1-4; abundance: -; v_gene: TRBV10-3; d_gene: -; CDR3aa: CAISGREGEKLFF; CDR3nt: TGTGCCATCAGTGGCAGGGAAGGTGAAAAACTGTTTTTT
j_gene: TRBJ2-7; abundance: -; v_gene: TRBV7-2; d_gene: -; CDR3aa: CASSLAKTGFHYEQYF; CDR3nt: TGTGCCAGCAGCTTAGCTAAGACAGGTTTCCACTACGAGCAGTACTTC
j_gene: TRBJ2-7; abundance: -; v_gene: TRBV10-3; d_gene: TRBD1; CDR3aa: CAISPGQGAEQYF; CDR3nt: TGTGCCATCAGCCCGGGACAGGGCGCCGAGCAGTACTTC
j_gene: TRBJ2-1; abundance: -; v_gene: TRBV6-1; d_gene: TRBD2; CDR3aa: CASSEVLAGVYNEQFF; CDR3nt: TGTGCCAGCAGTGAAGTGCTAGCGGGAGTATACAATGAGCAGTTCTTC
j_gene: TRBJ1-4; abundance: -; v_gene: TRBV7-2; d_gene: TRBD1; CDR3aa: CASSLGTVNEKLFF; CDR3nt: TGTGCCAGCAGCTTGGGGACAGTTAATGAAAAACTGTTTTTT
j_gene: TRBJ1-4; abundance: -; v_gene: TRBV5-1; d_gene: TRBD1; CDR3aa: CASSLALQGTNEKLFF; CDR3nt: TGCGCCAGCAGCTTGGCCCTACAGGGGACTAATGAAAAACTGTTTTTT
j_gene: TRBJ2-2; abundance: -; v_gene: TRBV10-3; d_gene: TRBD2; CDR3aa: CAIRPGLDYTGELFF; CDR3nt: TGTGCCATCAGGCCGGGACTAGACTACACCGGGGAGCTGTTTTTT
j_gene: TRBJ2-7; abundance: -; v_gene: TRBV30; d_gene: -; CDR3aa: CAWSVGAGEQYF; CDR3nt: TGTGCCTGGAGTGTGGGGGCCGGCGAGCAGTACTTC
j_gene: TRBJ2-3; abundance: -; v_gene: TRBV2; d_gene: -; CDR3aa: CASRGSGGTQYF; CDR3nt: TGTGCCAGCAGGGGGTCTGGGGGCACGCAGTATTTT
j_gene: TRBJ1-2; abundance: -; v_gene: TRBV6-2/TRBV6-3; d_gene: -; CDR3aa: CASSSSTGRNYGYTF; CDR3nt: TGTGCCAGCAGCTCTTCGACAGGTAGAAACTATGGCTACACCTTC
j_gene: TRBJ2-2; abundance: -; v_gene: TRBV18; d_gene: TRBD1; CDR3aa: CASSPTGQDTGELFF; CDR3nt: TGTGCCAGCTCACCAACGGGACAGGATACCGGGGAGCTGTTTTTT
j_gene: TRBJ2-7; abundance: -; v_gene: TRBV5-6; d_gene: -; CDR3aa: CASSLGQSYEQYF; CDR3nt: TGTGCCAGCAGCTTGGGACAGAGTTACGAGCAGTACTTC
j_gene: TRBJ2-5; abundance: -; v_gene: TRBV6-5; d_gene: TRBD2; CDR3aa: CASSYSGGRGTETQYF; CDR3nt: TGTGCCAGCAGTTACTCGGGGGGGAGAGGGACGGAGACCCAGTACTTC
j_gene: TRBJ1-6; abundance: -; v_gene: TRBV18; d_gene: TRBD1; CDR3aa: CASSPETTGVGSNSPLHF; CDR3nt: TGTGCCAGCTCACCCGAAACAACAGGGGTCGGATCGAATTCACCCCTCCACTTT
j_gene: TRBJ1-5; abundance: -; v_gene: TRBV2; d_gene: -; CDR3aa: CASSEFRAQPQHF; CDR3nt: TGTGCCAGCAGTGAGTTCAGGGCTCAGCCCCAGCATTTT
j_gene: TRBJ2-7; abundance: -; v_gene: TRBV7-8; d_gene: -; CDR3aa: CASRRTGDNLYEQYF; CDR3nt: TGTGCCAGCAGGAGGACCGGGGACAACCTCTACGAGCAGTACTTC
j_gene: TRBJ1-2; abundance: -; v_gene: TRBV18; d_gene: TRBD1; CDR3aa: CASSPGQGVDYGYTF; CDR3nt: TGTGCCAGCTCACCAGGACAGGGGGTCGACTATGGCTACACCTTC
j_gene: TRBJ2-7; abundance: once; v_gene: TRBV3-1/TRBV3-2; d_gene: TRBD2; CDR3aa: CASRPSGITYEQYF; CDR3nt: TGTGCCAGCAGGCCTAGCGGGATTACCTACGAGCAGTACTTC
j_gene: TRBJ1-1; abundance: -; v_gene: TRBV6-5; d_gene: TRBD1; CDR3aa: CASTWPQGAEAFF; CDR3nt: TGTGCCAGCACCTGGCCCCAGGGGGCTGAAGCTTTCTTT
j_gene: TRBJ1-1; abundance: -; v_gene: TRBV5-4; d_gene: -; CDR3aa: CASSLTGWTEAFF; CDR3nt: TGTGCCAGCAGCTTGACAGGGTGGACTGAAGCTTTCTTT
j_gene: TRBJ1-2; abundance: few; v_gene: TRBV5-4; d_gene: -; CDR3aa: CASSYDSYGYTF; CDR3nt: TGTGCCAGCAGCTACGACAGCTATGGCTACACCTTC
j_gene: TRBJ2-5; abundance: -; v_gene: TRBV5-6; d_gene: -; CDR3aa: CASSPRRYQETQYF; CDR3nt: TGTGCCAGCAGCCCCCGCAGATACCAAGAGACCCAGTACTTC
j_gene: TRBJ2-3; abundance: -; v_gene: TRBV9; d_gene: -; CDR3aa: CASSRPSTDTQYF; CDR3nt: TGTGCCAGCTCCAGGCCTAGCACAGATACGCAGTATTTT
j_gene: TRBJ1-4; abundance: -; v_gene: TRBV4-1; d_gene: TRBD1; CDR3aa: CASSQDGAGGREKLFF; CDR3nt: TGCGCCAGCAGCCAAGATGGGGCAGGGGGCAGGGAAAAACTGTTTTTT
j_gene: TRBJ2-3; abundance: -; v_gene: TRBV5-1; d_gene: TRBD2; CDR3aa: CASGSPSGRAFGTDTQYF; CDR3nt: TGCGCCAGCGGATCCCCCAGCGGGAGGGCCTTTGGCACAGATACGCAGTATTTT
j_gene: TRBJ2-7; abundance: -; v_gene: TRBV9; d_gene: TRBD1; CDR3aa: CASSPSGQGPYEQYF; CDR3nt: TGTGCCAGCAGCCCCAGCGGACAGGGCCCCTACGAGCAGTACTTC
j_gene: TRBJ2-3; abundance: -; v_gene: TRBV10-3; d_gene: TRBD2; CDR3aa: CAMTSGSTDTQYF; CDR3nt: TGTGCCATGACTAGCGGGAGTACAGATACGCAGTATTTT
j_gene: TRBJ2-5; abundance: -; v_gene: TRBV5-6; d_gene: TRBD1; CDR3aa: CASFLGQGFIGQETQYF; CDR3nt: TGTGCCAGCTTCCTCGGACAGGGCTTCATTGGCCAAGAGACCCAGTACTTC
j_gene: TRBJ1-6; abundance: -; v_gene: TRBV12-3/TRBV12-4; d_gene: -; CDR3aa: CASSTGNSPLHF; CDR3nt: TGTGCCAGCAGTACGGGTAATTCACCCCTCCACTTT
j_gene: TRBJ2-3; abundance: -; v_gene: TRBV6-2/TRBV6-3; d_gene: TRBD2; CDR3aa: CASSWGTSGATDTQYF; CDR3nt: TGTGCCAGCAGTTGGGGGACTAGCGGGGCAACAGATACGCAGTATTTT